One and the same sample provided the 8 T cell receptor beta chains below, sequenced in a study of beta chain features in type 1 diabetes. The sequenced template was cDNA made from the entire isolated RNA. TCRdb's table, derived via immunoSEQ multiplex PCR, lists solely in-frame clones and lacks some. The profile shows around 200,000 clones, about 13% of them singletons. Sequencing input: central memory CD4+ T cells from blood. The receptors originated from a woman younger than 30 in good health.

The chain carries TRBV5-5 and TRBJ2-3, with TRBD2 identical over 12 bases. CDR1 and CDR2 (germline): SGHKS, YYEKEE (reference sequence). With 0 bases clipped from V and 5 bases from J, the junction kept 10 bases outside the gene matches. CDR3 size: 18 residues. The CDR3 loop reads CASSLVGLAGSGVDTQYF. CDR3 nucleotides: TGTGCCAGCAGCTTGGTCGGACTAGCGGGATCGGGGGTAGATACGCAGTATTTT.

This clone turned up a few times. This chain joins TRBV4-1 and TRBJ2-2, with D tentatively TRBD2 (6 bases). The CDR3 is 16 residues long. V was shortened by 2 bases and J by 2 bases, with 12 bases between the two germline ends. Per germline, CDR1 MGHRA and CDR2 YSYEKL. The CDR3: CASSQQVGSNTGELFF. The CDR3 DNA is TGCGCCAGCAGCCAACAGGTCGGGAGCAACACCGGGGAGCTGTTTTTT.

The CDR3 DNA reads TGTGCCAGCAGGATTCATCCCGGGACAGGGTTCACCGGGGAGCTGTTTTTT. Translated: CASRIHPGTGFTGELFF. The rearrangement uses TRBV28 and TRBJ2-2; TRBD1 aligns across 9 bases. CDR1 and CDR2 from the germline V gene are MDHEN and SYDVKM. With 6 bases clipped from V and 4 bases from J, the junction kept 12 bases outside the gene matches. This CDR3 spans 17 amino acids.

The genes are TRBV11-2 and TRBJ2-7; TRBD2 aligns across 11 bases. This CDR3 comprises 15 residues. Looked up from germline, CDR1 is SGHAT and CDR2 is FQNNGV. After removal of 5 bases from V and 5 bases from J, the junction contained 8 bases not matched to a gene. DNA of the CDR3: TGTGCCAGCAGCCTCCAAAATAGCGGGAGGGACGAGCAGTACTTC. This gives the protein CASSLQNSGRDEQYF.

CDR3 sequence: CASSLTMRGDTQYF. CDR3 nucleotide sequence: TGTGCCAGCAGTTTGACGATGCGGGGTGATACGCAGTATTTT. V usage is TRBV28 and J usage is TRBJ2-3; possibly TRBD2 for D (6 bases). The CDR3 is 14 residues long. V lost 3 bases and J lost 6, with 13 bases in between. Germline CDR1 MDHEN, CDR2 SYDVKM.

A note on this clone: At the DNA level, this CDR3 is encoded by other sequences in the same sample as well. CDR3 sequence reads: CSAMGQGAYEQYF. The CDR3 DNA reads TGCAGCGCCATGGGACAGGGCGCCTACGAGCAGTACTTC. This chain links TRBV29-1 with TRBJ2-7, with TRBD1 matching over 9 bases. The CDR3 runs to 13 residues. Per the germline V gene, CDR1 is SQVTM and CDR2 is ANQGSEA. J gave up 2 bases and V 7 bases, and 6 bases lay outside the gene matches.

This chain connects TRBV14 to TRBJ2-1; D possibly corresponds to TRBD1 (8 bases). Per the germline V gene, CDR1 is SGHDN and CDR2 is FVKESK. The CDR3 has 17 residues. Deletions cut 6 bases from V and 0 bases from J, with 18 bases between. CDR3 amino acids: CASRKGGDRFSYNEQFF. CDR3 bases: TGTGCCAGCAGAAAGGGGGGGGACAGGTTCTCCTACAATGAGCAGTTCTTC. The full variable domain, rest sourced from reference TRBV14 and TRBJ2-1, is EAGVTQFPSHSVIEKGQTVTLRCDPISGHDNLYWYRRVMGKEIKFLLHFVKESKQDESGMPNNRFLAERTGGTYSTLKVQPAELEDSGVYFCASRKGGDRFSYNEQFFGPGTRLTVL.

This clone was found a few times. The chain joins TRBV5-1 to TRBJ2-3; possible D gene TRBD2, 6 bases. Trimming stripped 1 base from V and 2 bases from J, with 14 bases between. The CDR3 covers 16 residues. Germline values: CDR1 SGHRS, CDR2 YFSETQ. The CDR3 sequence: CASSLSTGGFTDTQYF. In nucleotides, the CDR3 is TGCGCCAGCAGCTTGTCCACAGGAGGGTTCACAGATACGCAGTATTTT.